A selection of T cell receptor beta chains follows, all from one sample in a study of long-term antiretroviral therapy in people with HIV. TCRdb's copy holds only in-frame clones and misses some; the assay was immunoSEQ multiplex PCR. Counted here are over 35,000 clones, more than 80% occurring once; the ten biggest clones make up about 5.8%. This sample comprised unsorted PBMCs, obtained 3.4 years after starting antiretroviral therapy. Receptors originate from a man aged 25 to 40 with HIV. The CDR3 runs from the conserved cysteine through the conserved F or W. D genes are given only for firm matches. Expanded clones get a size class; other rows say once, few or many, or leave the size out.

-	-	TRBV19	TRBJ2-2	TGTGCCAGTTGGGACCTTAGGAACACCGGGGAGCTGTTTTTT	CASWDLRNTGELFF
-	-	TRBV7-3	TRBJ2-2	TGTGCCAGCAGCTTACTTGGTGGGAGAGGGGTCGGGGAGCTGTTTTTT	CASSLLGGRGVGELFF
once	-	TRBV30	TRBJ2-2	TGTGCCTGGAGGAGAACGGGCGGGGAGCTGTTTTTT	CAWRRTGGELFF
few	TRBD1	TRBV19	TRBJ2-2	TGTGCCAGTAGTAAACAGGGGGCGCGATTTAGCAGGGAGCTGTTTTTT	CASSKQGARFSRELFF
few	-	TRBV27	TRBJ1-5	TGTGCCAGCAGTTTTTCTGGGCCGCTTAATCAGCCCCAGCATTTT	CASSFSGPLNQPQHF
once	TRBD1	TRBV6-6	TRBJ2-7	TGTGCCAGCAGCACCGGGACAGGGGCCAACGAGCAGTACTTC	CASSTGTGANEQYF
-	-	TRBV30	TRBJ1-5	TGTGCCTGGAATAGCCAGGGCAGGGATCAGCCCCAGCATTTT	CAWNSQGRDQPQHF
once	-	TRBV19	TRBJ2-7	TGTGCCAGTAGTGAAGGAGCCTCAAGCTACGAGCAGTACTTC	CASSEGASSYEQYF
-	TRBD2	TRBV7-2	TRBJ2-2	TGTGCCAGCAGCTCCGCTGCGACTAGCGGGACTGGGGAGCTGTTTTTT	CASSSAATSGTGELFF
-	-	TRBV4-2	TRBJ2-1	TGTGCCAGCAGCCTCGGGGGCGGGAGCTCCTACAATGAGCAGTTCTTC	CASSLGGGSSYNEQFF
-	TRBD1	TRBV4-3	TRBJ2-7	TGCGCCAGCAGCCAGGGCCACAGGGGATCTTACGAGCAGTACTTC	CASSQGHRGSYEQYF
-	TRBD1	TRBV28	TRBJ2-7	TGTGCCAGCAGTCCTCTGGACAGGGTACACGAGCAGTACTTC	CASSPLDRVHEQYF
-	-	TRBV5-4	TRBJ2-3	TGTGCCAGCAGCTTGATTGGCGGGGGCTACACAGATACGCAGTATTTT	CASSLIGGGYTDTQYF
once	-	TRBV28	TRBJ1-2	TGTGCCAGCAGTTTATCCCTCCACCACAGCGAAATTTTTGATGGCTACACCTTC	CASSLSLHHSEIFDGYTF
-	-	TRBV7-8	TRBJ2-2	TGTGCCAGCAGCCACCGACAGTCTGTCGGGGAGCTGTTTTTT	CASSHRQSVGELFF
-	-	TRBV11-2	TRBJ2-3	TGTGCCAGCAGCTTAGGGCCCGGTGGAGATACGCAGTATTTT	CASSLGPGGDTQYF
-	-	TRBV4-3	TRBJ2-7	TGCGCCAGCAGCCCCGATTACGGCACCTCGGAGGACGAGCAGTACTTC	CASSPDYGTSEDEQYF
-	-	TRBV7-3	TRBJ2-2	TGTGCCAGCAGCTTAAGAGGGAGCTCGACCGGGGAGCTGTTTTTT	CASSLRGSSTGELFF
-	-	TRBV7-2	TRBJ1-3	TGTGCCAGCAGCCCGACGGGGGGAAACACCATATATTTT	CASSPTGGNTIYF
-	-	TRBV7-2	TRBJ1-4	TGTGCCAGCGCCCACGAGATTGCAACTAATGAAAAACTGTTTTTT	CASAHEIATNEKLFF
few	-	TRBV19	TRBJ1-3	TGTGCCAGTAGTCATGGGACGGCTGGAAACACCATATATTTT	CASSHGTAGNTIYF
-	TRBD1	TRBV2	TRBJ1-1	TGTGCCAGCAGTGAATTCGGGACAGGGCACACAAGAGTTGAAGCTTTCTTT	CASSEFGTGHTRVEAFF
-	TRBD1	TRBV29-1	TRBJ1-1	TGCAGCGGAGTCGACAGGGCTGGCACTGAAGCTTTCTTT	CSGVDRAGTEAFF
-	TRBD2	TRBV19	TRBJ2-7	TGTGCCAGTAGTGTAGGACTAGCGGGCTACGAGCAGTACTTC	CASSVGLAGYEQYF
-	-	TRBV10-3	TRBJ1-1	TGTGCCATCAGTGAAACTGATAGGCAGGACACTGAAGCTTTCTTT	CAISETDRQDTEAFF
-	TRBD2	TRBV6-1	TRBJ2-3	TGTGCCAGCAGCGGACTAGCGGGCACAGATACGCAGTATTTT	CASSGLAGTDTQYF
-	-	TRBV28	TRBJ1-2	TGTGCCAGCAGTTCGGGGAGCCCTAACTATGGCTACACCTTC	CASSSGSPNYGYTF
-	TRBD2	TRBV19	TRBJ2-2	TGTGCCAGTTCTAGCGGGACGAACACCGGGGAGCTGTTTTTT	CASSSGTNTGELFF
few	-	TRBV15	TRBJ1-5	TGTGCCACCAGCAGGGGGCGGGCCTACAATCAGCCCCAGCATTTT	CATSRGRAYNQPQHF
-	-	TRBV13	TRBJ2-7	TGTGCCAGCAGCTTAGGGGTTTTTAGCTCCTACGAGCAGTACTTC	CASSLGVFSSYEQYF
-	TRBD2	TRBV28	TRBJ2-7	TGTGCCAGCAGTGCCCCCGGGGGGGGAAACTACGAGCAGTACTTC	CASSAPGGGNYEQYF
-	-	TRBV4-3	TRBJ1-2	TGCGCCAGCAGCCAACTGGGCGGAGAACGGGGCTACACCTTC	CASSQLGGERGYTF
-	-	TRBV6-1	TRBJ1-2	TGTGCCAGCAGTTTGACAGTTTATAACTATGGCTACACCTTC	CASSLTVYNYGYTF
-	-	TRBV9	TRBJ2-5	TGTGCCAGCAGCGTTGTCCAGGGTTTGGGAGAGACCCAGTACTTC	CASSVVQGLGETQYF
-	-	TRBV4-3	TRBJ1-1	TGCGCCAGCAGCCAATCAGGGTCGGGTACTGAAGCTTTCTTT	CASSQSGSGTEAFF
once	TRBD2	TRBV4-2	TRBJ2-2	TGTGCCAGCAGCCATTACGTCCGGGGACTAGCGGGACGGGAGCTGTTTTTT	CASSHYVRGLAGRELFF
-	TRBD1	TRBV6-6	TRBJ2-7	TGTGCCAGCAGTTACCGGACAGGCTACGAGCAGTACTTC	CASSYRTGYEQYF
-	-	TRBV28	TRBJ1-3	TGTGCCAGCAGCCCCGGGGGTCGAAACACCATATATTTT	CASSPGGRNTIYF
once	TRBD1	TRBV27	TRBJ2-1	TGTGCCAGCAGACCCGGGACAGCCTACAATGAGCAGTTCTTC	CASRPGTAYNEQFF
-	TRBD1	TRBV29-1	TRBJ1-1	TGCAGCGTCCAGGGGGCGGGTGAAGCTTTCTTT	CSVQGAGEAFF
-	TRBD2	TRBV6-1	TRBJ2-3	TGTGCCAGCAGGCCCGGACTAGCGGGAGCCGATACGCAGTATTTT	CASRPGLAGADTQYF
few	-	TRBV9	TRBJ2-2	TGTGCCAGCAGCGTAGCTCGATACACCGGGGAGCTGTTTTTT	CASSVARYTGELFF
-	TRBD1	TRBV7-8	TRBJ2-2	TGTGCCAGCAGCCCCCTATCCGGACAGGGGGCTGCCGGGGAGCTGTTTTTT	CASSPLSGQGAAGELFF
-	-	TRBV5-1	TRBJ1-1	TGCGCCAGCAGCTTGGAAGGGGGTTACACTGAAGCTTTCTTT	CASSLEGGYTEAFF
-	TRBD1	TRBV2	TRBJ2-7	TGTGCCAGCAGTAGACAGGGGGGAAATTTCTACGAGCAGTACTTC	CASSRQGGNFYEQYF